One sample yielded the 26 T cell receptor beta chains listed below, sequenced in a study of cytomegalovirus exposure and HLA in healthy donors. In the PCR, 60 Vbeta and 13 Jbeta primers were used. Repertoires were generated with immunoSEQ multiplex PCR, while TCRdb's copy carries only in-frame clones and drops some. The sample records about 140,000 clones, around 77% being singletons. Source material: PBMCs. These receptors were taken from a woman in her forties or fifties in good health and CMV-seronegative.

CDR3 coding DNA: TGTGCCAGCAGCTTAAGCAGGGGTGGCGACGAGCAGTACTTC. Protein: CASSLSRGGDEQYF. The chain recombines TRBV7-9 with TRBJ2-7; possibly TRBD1 for D (6 bases). Germline CDR1 SEHNR, CDR2 FQNEAQ (reference sequence). V was cut by 2 bases and J by 5 bases, with 13 bases left in between. The CDR3 sequence is 14 residues long.

The rearrangement links TRBV18 to TRBJ2-5; TRBD1 agrees at 9 bases. The CDR3 runs to 16 residues. J was trimmed by 4 bases and V by 3 bases; bases with no gene match: 9. The germline gives CDR1 KGHSH, CDR2 LQKENI. The CDR3: CASSPRDRAVRETQYF. CDR3 coding DNA: TGTGCCAGCTCACCCCGGGACAGGGCTGTGCGAGAGACCCAGTACTTC.

This clone was counted between two and nine times. The rearrangement uses TRBV19 and TRBJ1-6; TRBD1 is a possible D gene (5 bases). CDR3 length: 16 amino acids. Germline V lookup: CDR1 LNHDA, CDR2 SQIVND (reference sequence). The V gene lost 5 bases and the J gene lost 10 bases, with 21 bases spanning the gap. The CDR3, as DNA: TGTGCCAGTAGTTCCAGCCGGGCAGGGTTCCTCTCACCCCTCCACTTT. Its protein product is CASSSSRAGFLSPLHF.

V is TRBV27 and J is TRBJ1-1, with a weak D call TRBD1 (6 bases). The V end was cut by 5 bases, the J end by 3 bases, with 13 bases between. The germline V gene has CDR1 MNHEY and CDR2 SMNVEV (reference sequence). The CDR3 covers 14 residues. The CDR3 DNA reads TGTGCCAGCAGTGCCAGGGGAGATGACACTGAAGCTTTCTTT. Translating it yields CASSARGDDTEAFF.

This clone was counted a few times. The rearrangement links TRBV27 to TRBJ1-6; 8 bases fit TRBD1. J lost 13 bases, V lost 0 bases, and 11 bases had no gene match. The CDR3 has 16 amino acids. CDR1 is MNHEY, CDR2 SMNVEV, per germline (reference sequence). CDR3 DNA sequence: TGTGCCAGCAGTTTATCGGGGACAGGTGTATTTTTTCCCCTCCACTTT. Encoded protein: CASSLSGTGVFFPLHF.

This chain uses TRBV28 with TRBJ1-6; unclear D gene. The CDR3 totals 16 residues. The germline gives CDR1 MDHEN, CDR2 SYDVKM. V was pared by 5 bases and J by 2 bases, with 13 bases between. The CDR3 nucleotides read TGTGCCAGCAGTCCAGTTTGGGGAGCCTATAATTCACCCCTCCACTTT. Translated: CASSPVWGAYNSPLHF.

This clone occurred a few times. This chain links TRBV21-1 with TRBJ2-1; whether TRBD2, the table's D call, matches the DNA was not checked. TRBV21-1 is tagged as a pseudogene. The CDR3 is 13 amino acids. The CDR3 DNA reads as TGTGCCAGCAGCAACCCCCCCTGCAATGAGCAGTTCTTC. It translates to CASSNPPCNEQFF.

V usage is TRBV7-8 and J usage is TRBJ1-1; D is ambiguous. The V and J ends lost 0 bases and 3 bases respectively, with 8 bases between them. CDR3 size: 14 residues. Germline CDR1 reads SGHVS; CDR2 reads FQNEAQ. The CDR3 bases are TGTGCCAGCAGCTTAGCGGGGAGAGACACTGAAGCTTTCTTT. Its protein product is CASSLAGRDTEAFF.

This clone is a singleton in its sample. The rearrangement links TRBV18 to TRBJ1-1; the D gene is possibly TRBD1 (5 bases). The germline V and J ends were trimmed by 3 bases and 3 bases, with 14 bases remaining between them. The CDR3 is made up of 15 amino acids. In germline, CDR1 is KGHSH, CDR2 LQKENI. The DNA for the CDR3 is TGTGCCAGCTCACCTGGGGCTGGACATCACACTGAAGCTTTCTTT. It is translated as CASSPGAGHHTEAFF.

V and J are TRBV5-5 and TRBJ2-1, with 7 bases lining up with TRBD2. The J segment lost 2 bases and the V segment lost 6 bases, leaving 8 bases of the junction unmatched. CDR1 and CDR2 from the germline V gene are SGHKS and YYEKEE (reference sequence). The CDR3 sequence is 15 residues long. CDR3 in amino acids: CASTLAAGTYNEQFF. In nucleotides, the CDR3 is TGTGCCAGCACCCTAGCGGCGGGAACCTACAATGAGCAGTTCTTC.

This clone showed up just a few times. This chain joins TRBV5-8 and TRBJ1-5, with a tentative D call TRBD1 (5 bases). The CDR3 covers 12 residues. The germline V and J ends were trimmed by 3 bases and 9 bases, with 10 bases remaining between them. Germline V CDR1 and CDR2: SGHTS, YDEGEE. The CDR3: CASSYRQRPQHF. The CDR3 DNA is TGTGCCAGCAGCTACCGACAGAGGCCCCAGCATTTT.

This chain connects TRBV2 to TRBJ2-3; TRBD2 is a possible D gene (6 bases). The CDR3 spans 16 residues. Germline lookup yields CDR1 SNHLY and CDR2 FYNNEI. With 7 bases removed from V and 0 bases from J, the gap between germline ends came to 17 bases. Written as DNA, the CDR3 is TGTGCCAGCACCCCTCCTGCGGGGATTAGCACAGATACGCAGTATTTT. Amino acids: CASTPPAGISTDTQYF.

The chain employs TRBV7-8 and TRBJ2-3, with TRBD2 matching 7 bases. The CDR3 contains 15 residues. V lost 4 bases and J lost 4; bases outside the gene matches: 8. CDR1 and CDR2 (germline): SGHVS, FQNEAQ. This CDR3 reads CASSWGEGRSDTQYF. The DNA of the CDR3 is TGTGCCAGCAGCTGGGGGGAGGGTAGGTCAGATACGCAGTATTTT.

V and J are TRBV2 and TRBJ1-6, with no clear D. Deletions cut 6 bases from V and 5 bases from J, with 5 bases between. CDR1 and CDR2 (germline): SNHLY, FYNNEI. This CDR3 region has 12 residues. Here the CDR3 DNA reads TGTGCCAGCAGGGCTGATAATTCACCCCTCCACTTT. It encodes CASRADNSPLHF.

The genes are TRBV7-3 and TRBJ2-5; 8 positions agree with TRBD2. Per germline, CDR1 SGHTA and CDR2 FQGTGA. The CDR3 extends over 15 amino acids. V was clipped by 1 base and J by 5 bases; unmatched bases: 6. The CDR3 protein is CASSLNGGAEETQYF. The CDR3, as DNA: TGTGCCAGCAGCTTAAACGGGGGGGCCGAGGAGACCCAGTACTTC.

V is TRBV5-4 and J is TRBJ2-3, with D possibly matching TRBD2 (6 bases). V was cut by 3 bases and J by 7 bases, with 12 bases left in between. Per the germline V gene, CDR1 is SGHNT and CDR2 is YYREEE (reference sequence). The CDR3 covers 13 residues. The CDR3 DNA reads as TGTGCCAGCAGCTCCCCGGGACTCAATACGCAGTATTTT. Translation: CASSSPGLNTQYF.

The gene calls are TRBV4-1 and TRBJ2-7, with TRBD2 identical over 9 bases. Trimming cost V 4 bases and J 2 bases; bases outside gene matches: 6. Germline CDR1 MGHRA, CDR2 YSYEKL. CDR3 size: 15 residues. The CDR3 coding sequence is TGCGCCAGCAGCCGGGAGGGCGGGGGGGCCTACGAGCAGTACTTC. This sequence encodes CASSREGGGAYEQYF.

This clone was seen only a few times. The rearrangement joins TRBV11-3 to TRBJ2-2; D is possibly TRBD2 (5 bases). This CDR3 has 15 amino acids. Germline V gives CDR1 SGHNT, CDR2 YENEEA. V was shortened by 3 bases and J by 0 bases, with 8 bases between the two germline ends. In nucleotides, the CDR3 is TGTGCCAGCAGCTTCTCCGGGACGAACACCGGGGAGCTGTTTTTT. It is translated as CASSFSGTNTGELFF.

This clone has a handful of counts. The gene calls are TRBV25-1 and TRBJ1-4; tentatively, D is TRBD1 (6 bases). Trimming left V 5 bases short and J 10 bases short, with 20 bases between. Looked up from germline, CDR1 is MGHDK and CDR2 is SYGVNS. This CDR3 has 15 residues. The CDR3 region is CASSHRGQKGGKLFF. CDR3 DNA: TGTGCCAGCAGTCACCGTGGACAGAAGGGTGGAAAACTGTTTTTT.

The chain links TRBV27 to TRBJ2-2; D not resolved. The V gene lost 7 bases and the J gene lost 7 bases, with 7 bases spanning the gap. Germline values: CDR1 MNHEY, CDR2 SMNVEV (reference sequence). The CDR3 contains 11 residues. CDR3 sequence (DNA): TGTGCCAGCACATCAGGCGGGGAGCTGTTTTTT. This gives the protein CASTSGGELFF.

A remark on this clone: An end of the junction does not agree with germline; a read error may underlie this. The chain employs TRBV5-4 and TRBJ2-5; D is possibly TRBD1 (6 bases). The germline V gene has CDR1 SGHNT and CDR2 YYREEE (reference sequence). The CDR3 has 12 amino acids. The CDR3: CASSSVDSRLNF. CDR3 sequence (DNA): TGTGCCAGCAGTTCCGTGGACAGCCGCTTGAACTTC.

The chain is built from TRBV7-2 and TRBJ1-2; 7 bases are shared with TRBD1. Per the germline V gene, CDR1 is SGHTA and CDR2 is FQGNSA. This CDR3 region has 14 residues. V was clipped by 4 bases and J by 2 bases; unmatched bases: 4. The DNA of the CDR3 is TGTGCCAGCAGCTACCGGGACAGCAACTATGGCTACACCTTC. Residues: CASSYRDSNYGYTF.

The chain recombines TRBV9 with TRBJ2-2; 8 positions agree with TRBD1. V lost 4 bases and J lost 1; bases outside the gene matches: 9. This CDR3 has 17 amino acids. Germline V gene data show CDR1 as SGDLS and CDR2 as YYNGEE. As DNA, the CDR3 is TGTGCCAGCAGCCCGCACGCAGGGGGCATGAACACCGGGGAGCTGTTTTTT. This translates into CASSPHAGGMNTGELFF.

The J gene is TRBJ2-1, the V gene TRBV11-3, with D possibly TRBD2 on 6 matching bases. Trimming shortened V by 8 bases and J by 14 bases, and 22 bases separated the two germline ends. The CDR3 is 13 residues long. CDR1 SGHNT and CDR2 YENEEA come from the germline V gene. The CDR3 nucleotides are TGTGCCAGCCCCCACTCCTCCGCGGGGCGAGAGTTCTTC. Its translation: CASPHSSAGREFF.

This clone was seen more than once but under ten times. The chain couples TRBV6-6 to TRBJ1-3, with D unclear. The CDR3 contains 13 residues. Germline values: CDR1 MNHNY, CDR2 SVGAGI (reference sequence). V dropped 10 bases and J dropped 16 bases, with 26 bases sitting between them. The CDR3: CATTANEDLGFYF. In DNA, the CDR3 is TGTGCCACCACGGCAAATGAGGATCTCGGGTTCTATTTT.

This chain links TRBV29-1 with TRBJ2-3; D may be TRBD1 (5 bases). V gave up 4 bases and J gave up 2 bases, with 10 bases separating them. This CDR3 has 13 residues. CDR1 is SQVTM and CDR2 is ANQGSEA in the germline V gene. CDR3 sequence (DNA): TGCAGCGTTGTGGGGCAGGCCACAGATACGCAGTATTTT. Translated, it gives CSVVGQATDTQYF.